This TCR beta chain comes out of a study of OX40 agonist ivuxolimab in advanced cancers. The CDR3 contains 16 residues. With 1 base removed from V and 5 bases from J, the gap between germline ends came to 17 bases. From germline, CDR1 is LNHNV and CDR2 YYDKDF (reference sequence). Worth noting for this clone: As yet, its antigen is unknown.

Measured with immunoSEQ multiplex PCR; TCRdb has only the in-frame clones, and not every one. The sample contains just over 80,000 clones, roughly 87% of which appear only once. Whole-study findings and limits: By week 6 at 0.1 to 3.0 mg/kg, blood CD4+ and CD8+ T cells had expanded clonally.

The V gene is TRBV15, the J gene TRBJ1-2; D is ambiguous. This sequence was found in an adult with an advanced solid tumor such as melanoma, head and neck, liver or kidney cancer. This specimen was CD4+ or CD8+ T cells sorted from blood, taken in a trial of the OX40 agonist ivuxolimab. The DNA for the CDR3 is TGTGCCACCAGCAGAGCCTTCGGTGTGACGCAATATGGCTACACCTTC. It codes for CATSRAFGVTQYGYTF.